This entry lists 12 T cell receptor beta chains sequenced from one sample in a study of cytomegalovirus exposure and HLA in healthy donors listed by TCRdb under 2017. The library was obtained by the immunoSEQ multiplex PCR assay. The multiplex PCR relied on a mix of 60 forward primers for TCR Vbeta segments and 13 reverse primers for TCR Jbeta segments. Imported from immuneACCESS, the table was reduced by TCRdb to in-frame sequences with V and J called. These copies leave out some clones; in studies compared against another copy, an unresolved V gene accounts for under half, and the cause of the remainder is not known. This sample is represented by about 150,000 clones; more than 75% of them were singletons. The ten biggest clones cover around 13% of the sample. Sequencing input: PBMCs. Receptors were obtained from a man aged 25-45 years in good health and CMV-seropositive.

On this clone itself: The sample contains more than one DNA sequence encoding this CDR3. The chain has TRBV6-1 and TRBJ1-1, with 9 bases aligning to TRBD1. The CDR3 has 14 amino acids. Trimming at V came to 3 bases and at J to 5 bases, leaving 4 bases not matched to a gene. Germline V gene sequence: CDR1 MNHNS, CDR2 SASEGT. The CDR3, as DNA: TGTGCCAGCAGTGAGGGACAGGGAGGTACTGAAGCTTTCTTT. It translates to CASSEGQGGTEAFF.

The chain uses TRBV9 and TRBJ2-2; D call uncertain. This CDR3 comprises 14 residues. V lost 5 bases and J 3 bases, leaving 11 bases between the germline ends. The germline V gene encodes CDR1 SGDLS and CDR2 YYNGEE. The CDR3 loop reads CASSFSGDTGELFF. CDR3 nucleotide sequence: TGTGCCAGCAGTTTTAGTGGAGACACCGGGGAGCTGTTTTTT.

The genes are TRBV19 and TRBJ1-5; D might be TRBD1 (6 bases). CDR1 is LNHDA and CDR2 is SQIVND in the germline V gene (reference sequence). This CDR3 region has 16 residues. Trimming stripped 6 bases from V and 4 bases from J, with 19 bases between. This CDR3 reads CASSPLRTARNQPQHF. The DNA of the CDR3 is TGTGCCAGTAGCCCCCTTAGGACAGCCAGAAATCAGCCCCAGCATTTT.

The chain uses TRBV9 and TRBJ1-1, with a weak D call TRBD1 (6 bases). The CDR3 has 15 residues. The germline V gene has CDR1 SGDLS and CDR2 YYNGEE. Trimming left V 3 bases short and J 0 bases short, with 12 bases between. The CDR3 sequence is CASSESTGMNTEAFF. CDR3 DNA sequence: TGTGCCAGCAGCGAGTCTACAGGGATGAACACTGAAGCTTTCTTT.

The chain uses TRBV30 and TRBJ1-2, with 7 bases that match TRBD1. Germline values: CDR1 GTSNPN, CDR2 SVGIG (reference sequence). J was trimmed by 7 bases and V by 1 base; bases with no gene match: 6. The CDR3 consists of 13 residues. CDR3 sequence: CAWSGEGAGGYTF. The CDR3 coding sequence is TGTGCCTGGAGTGGCGAGGGGGCGGGTGGCTACACCTTC.

The chain couples TRBV28 to TRBJ2-1, with TRBD2 matching over 7 bases. Germline-derived CDR1 and CDR2 are MDHEN and SYDVKM. This CDR3 is built from 14 residues. J gave up 9 bases and V 4 bases, and 9 bases lay outside the gene matches. CDR3 region: CASSSPRRGSEQFF. The CDR3 nucleotides are TGTGCCAGCAGTTCCCCGAGGCGGGGGAGTGAGCAGTTCTTC.

The chain couples TRBV21-1 to TRBJ2-7; the table gives TRBD1 as D, unverified against the DNA. TRBV21-1 is classified as a pseudogene. This CDR3 spans 17 amino acids. The CDR3 bases are TGTGCCAGCAGCAAATGCGAGGACAGGGAAAATTCCTACGAGCAGTACTTC. This encodes CASSKCEDRENSYEQYF.

This clone appeared a few times. The rearrangement joins TRBV5-1 to TRBJ2-5; D is undetermined. Germline V gene data show CDR1 as SGHRS and CDR2 as YFSETQ. The CDR3 consists of 12 residues. Deletions cut 0 bases from V and 4 bases from J, with 4 bases between. As DNA, the CDR3 is TGCGCCAGCAGCTTGGGTAGAGAGACCCAGTACTTC. Protein product: CASSLGRETQYF.

This chain joins TRBV15 and TRBJ2-3, with 13 bases identical to TRBD2. J was trimmed by 5 bases and V by 3 bases; bases with no gene match: 8. Germline CDR1 is LNHNV and CDR2 is YYDKDF (reference sequence). The length of the CDR3 is 17 residues. The CDR3 loop is CATSRRTSGSGGDTQYF. In DNA, the CDR3 is TGTGCCACCAGCAGGAGGACTAGCGGGAGCGGAGGAGATACGCAGTATTTT.

This chain links TRBV5-6 with TRBJ2-5, with D possibly matching TRBD1 (6 bases). Germline assignment: CDR1 SGHDT and CDR2 YYEEEE. V lost 4 bases and J lost 5, with 15 bases in between. The CDR3 contains 14 residues. CDR3 residues: CASSPQGLGETQYF. DNA for the CDR3: TGTGCCAGCAGCCCACAGGGATTAGGGGAGACCCAGTACTTC.

The rearrangement joins TRBV4-2 to TRBJ2-5; D is unclear. The J call may be wrong; the DNA end is better matched by TRBJ2-7. The CDR3 is 13 residues long. Germline values: CDR1 LGHNA, CDR2 YNFKEQ. CDR3 region: CASSQGLSYEQYF. The CDR3 DNA sequence: TGTGCCAGCAGCCAAGGACTTTCCTACGAGCAGTACTTC.

This sequence joins TRBV7-8 and TRBJ2-7, with 8 bases aligning to TRBD2. In germline, CDR1 is SGHVS, CDR2 FQNEAQ. The CDR3 contains 15 residues. V gave up 2 bases and J gave up 4 bases; unmatched junction bases: 7. The CDR3 DNA is TGTGCCAGCAGCTTACAAGGCGGGGGGACTTACGAGCAGTACTTC. Protein: CASSLQGGGTYEQYF.